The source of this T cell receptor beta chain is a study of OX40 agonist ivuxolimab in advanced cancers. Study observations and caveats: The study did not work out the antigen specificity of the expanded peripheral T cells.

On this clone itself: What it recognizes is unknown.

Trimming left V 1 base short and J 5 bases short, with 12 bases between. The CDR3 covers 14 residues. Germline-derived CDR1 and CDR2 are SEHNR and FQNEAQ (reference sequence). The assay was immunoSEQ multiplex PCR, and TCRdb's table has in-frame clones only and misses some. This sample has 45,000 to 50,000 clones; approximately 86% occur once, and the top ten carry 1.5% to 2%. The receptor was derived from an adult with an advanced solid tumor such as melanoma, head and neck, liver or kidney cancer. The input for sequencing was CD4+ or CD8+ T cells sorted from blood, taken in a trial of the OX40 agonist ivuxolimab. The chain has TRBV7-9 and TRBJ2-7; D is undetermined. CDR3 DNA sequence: TGTGCCAGCAGCTTAGTAGGTTCAGGTCACGAGCAGTACTTC. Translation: CASSLVGSGHEQYF.